The T cell receptor beta chain described here comes from a study of identifying expanded T cells in peripheral blood. Study outcomes and limitations: Differentially abundant clones: around 1.2 between replicates, 16.4 at around 14 days, over 18 at four.

Produced via immunoSEQ multiplex PCR; TCRdb's table is partial and in-frame only. Seen here are approximately 58,000 clones, roughly nine tenths observed once, and the top ten hold around 3.3%. As concerns this clone: Its antigen remains unidentified.

Trimming removed 1 base at V and 8 bases at J, with 14 bases between. The CDR3 is made up of 15 amino acids. Germline-derived CDR1 and CDR2 are SEHNR and FQNEAQ (reference sequence). The rearrangement links TRBV7-9 to TRBJ1-4, with D tentatively TRBD1 (6 bases). The receptor was isolated from a person aged 18 to 75 in good health. Sequencing input: blood. CDR3 bases: TGTGCCAGCAGCTTAGGGGGGGCCTCGAACGAAAAACTGTTTTTT. Protein product: CASSLGGASNEKLFF.